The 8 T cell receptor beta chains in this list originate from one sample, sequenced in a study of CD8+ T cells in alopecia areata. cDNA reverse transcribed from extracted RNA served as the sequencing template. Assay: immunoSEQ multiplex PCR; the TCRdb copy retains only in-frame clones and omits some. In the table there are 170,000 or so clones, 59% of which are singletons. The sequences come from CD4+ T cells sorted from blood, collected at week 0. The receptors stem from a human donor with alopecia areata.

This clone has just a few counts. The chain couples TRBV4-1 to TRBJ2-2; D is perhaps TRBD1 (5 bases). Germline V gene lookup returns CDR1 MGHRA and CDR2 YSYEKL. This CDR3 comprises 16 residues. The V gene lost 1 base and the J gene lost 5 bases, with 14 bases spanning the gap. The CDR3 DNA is TGCGCCAGCAGCCAAGGGCAGACAGCCCTAACCGGGGAGCTGTTTTTT. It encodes CASSQGQTALTGELFF.

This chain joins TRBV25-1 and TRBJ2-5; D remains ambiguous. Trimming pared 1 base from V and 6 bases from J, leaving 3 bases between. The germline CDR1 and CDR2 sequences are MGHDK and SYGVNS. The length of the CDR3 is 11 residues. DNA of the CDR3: TGTGCCAGCAGTGAATCGAAGACCCAGTACTTC. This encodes CASSESKTQYF.

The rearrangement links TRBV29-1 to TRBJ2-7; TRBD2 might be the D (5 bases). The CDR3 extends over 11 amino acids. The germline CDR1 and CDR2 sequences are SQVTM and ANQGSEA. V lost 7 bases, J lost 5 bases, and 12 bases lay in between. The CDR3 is CSGTGVHEQYF. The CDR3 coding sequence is TGCAGCGGGACTGGAGTGCACGAGCAGTACTTC.

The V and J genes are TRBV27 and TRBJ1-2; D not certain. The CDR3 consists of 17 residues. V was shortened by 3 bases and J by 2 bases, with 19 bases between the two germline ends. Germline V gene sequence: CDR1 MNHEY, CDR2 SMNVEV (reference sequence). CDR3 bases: TGTGCCAGCAGTTTCTTGTTTTCAACCGACAAGAACTATGGCTACACCTTC. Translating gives CASSFLFSTDKNYGYTF.

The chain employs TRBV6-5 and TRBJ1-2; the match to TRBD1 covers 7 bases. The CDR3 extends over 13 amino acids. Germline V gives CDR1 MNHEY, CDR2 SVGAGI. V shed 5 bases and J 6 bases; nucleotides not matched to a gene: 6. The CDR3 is CASSKRGRDGYTF. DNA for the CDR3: TGTGCCAGCAGTAAGAGGGGGCGAGATGGCTACACCTTC.

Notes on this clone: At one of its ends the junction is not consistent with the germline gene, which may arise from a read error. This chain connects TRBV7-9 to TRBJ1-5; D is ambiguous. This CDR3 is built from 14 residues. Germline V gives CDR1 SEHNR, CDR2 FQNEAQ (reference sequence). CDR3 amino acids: CASSLVLVVLPPNF. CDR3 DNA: TGTGCCAGCAGCTTAGTTTTGGTCGTCCTACCACCGAATTTT.

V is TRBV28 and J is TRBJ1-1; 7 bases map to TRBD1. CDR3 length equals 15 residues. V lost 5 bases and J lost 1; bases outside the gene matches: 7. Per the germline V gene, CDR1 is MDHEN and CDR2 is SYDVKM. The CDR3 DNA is TGTGCCAGCAGTCGACAGGGTGGAGCGAACACTGAAGCTTTCTTT. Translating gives CASSRQGGANTEAFF.

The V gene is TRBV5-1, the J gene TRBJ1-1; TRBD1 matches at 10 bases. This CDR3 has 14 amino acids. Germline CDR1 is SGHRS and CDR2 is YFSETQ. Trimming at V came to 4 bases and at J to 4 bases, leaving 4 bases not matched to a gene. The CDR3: CASSLGQGSTEAFF. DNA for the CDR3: TGCGCCAGCAGCCTGGGACAGGGGAGCACTGAAGCTTTCTTT.